This T cell receptor (beta chain) was profiled in a study of T-cell memory formation after mild COVID-19. Broader study findings: Pre-infection memory already had some responding clones, implying cross-reactive memory joined. A second wave expanding day 15 to 37 was CD4+-biased; contracting clones were balanced. Nothing showed for sure that second-wave clones peaking on day 37 were SARS-CoV-2 specific.

5'RACE, which relied on constant-segment primers, yielded TCR alpha and TCR beta cDNA libraries carrying sample barcodes and UMIs. Via MiXCR, TCRdb re-called the 5' RACE reads, giving one row per CDR3 protein. The sample has hundreds of thousands of distinct CDR3 sequences; 25% to 30% are singletons. Losses at the gene ends were 5 bases for V and 1 base for J; bases not matched to a gene: 2. Germline CDR1 and CDR2: LNHDA and SQIVND (reference sequence). CDR3 length: 13 amino acids. Concerning this clonotype: Its antigen is currently unknown.

This chain uses TRBV19 with TRBJ2-7; 7 positions agree with TRBD1. The sequence derives from an adult woman who had mild COVID-19 (a few samples of this study predate the infection). Cell type and time point are not known. The sample taken for sequencing was PBMCs or a T cell subset sorted from them (not recorded which). For the CDR3, the DNA is TGTGCCAGTAGTGGGACAGCTTCCTACGAGCAGTACTTC. Its protein product is CASSGTASYEQYF.